This T cell receptor beta chain stems from a study of blood T cell repertoires in COVID-19. The overall study: Samples of COVID-19 (acute and convalescent) were obtained from the United States, Italy and Spain.

Worth noting for this clone: Other DNA sequences in this specimen translate into the identical CDR3.

Data came from immunoSEQ multiplex PCR; TCRdb stores just in-frame clones and leaves some out. In the table there are roughly 380,000 clones, approximately 81% of which are singletons. From germline, CDR1 is LGHDT and CDR2 YNNKEL (reference sequence). This CDR3 contains 16 residues. V lost 2 bases, J lost 3 bases, and 3 bases stayed unmatched. The V call is TRBV3-1 (or the pseudogene TRBV3-2), the J call TRBJ2-3, with 12 bases aligning to TRBD2. The sequenced material came from peripheral blood. The sequence came from a woman aged 18-29 years with acute or convalescent COVID-19. The CDR3 reads CASSQSGLAGTDTQYF. CDR3 nucleotide sequence: TGTGCCAGCAGCCAAAGCGGACTAGCGGGAACAGATACGCAGTATTTT.